The 26 T cell receptor beta chains presented below share a single source sample, sequenced in a study of CD4+ T cells in melanoma. Clones were read by immunoSEQ multiplex PCR, and TCRdb kept only the in-frame ones, dropping some. This sample yields roughly 10,000 clones, of which about 73% are seen a single time; around a fifth belongs to the top ten. Input material: cells from a culture (not recorded whether cultured in vitro). The origin of the receptors is a human donor with melanoma.

The gene calls are TRBV5-8 and TRBJ2-1; 7 bases fit TRBD2. The CDR3 length is 14 residues. CDR1 SGHTS and CDR2 YDEGEE come from the germline V gene. Trimming at V came to 1 base and at J to 9 bases, leaving 7 bases not matched to a gene. In DNA form, the CDR3 reads TGTGCCAGCAGCTTGCGGGGGGAATCCGTTGAGCAGTTCTTC. It codes for CASSLRGESVEQFF.

V usage is TRBV5-1 and J usage is TRBJ1-4; D possibly corresponds to TRBD1 (5 bases). CDR3 length: 14 residues. V lost 0 bases and J lost 6, with 9 bases in between. CDR1 and CDR2 from the germline V gene are SGHRS and YFSETQ. The CDR3 DNA follows: TGCGCCAGCAGCTTGGGGGGGATGGATGAAAAACTGTTTTTT. Translated, it gives CASSLGGMDEKLFF. Looking up the rest from reference TRBV5-1 and TRBJ1-4 gives the full variable domain: KAGVTQTPRYLIKTRGQQVTLSCSPISGHRSVSWYQQTPGQGLQFLFEYFSETQRNKGNFPGRFSGRQFSNSRSEMNVSTLELGDSALYLCASSLGGMDEKLFFGSGTQLSVL.

The chain is built from TRBV11-2 and TRBJ2-5, with D uncertain. The V end lost 2 bases, the J end lost 5 bases, and 12 bases lay between the germline ends. Germline loops: CDR1 SGHAT, CDR2 FQNNGV. The CDR3 length is 14 residues. The chain's CDR3 is CASSLSRWSETQYF. The CDR3 DNA reads TGTGCCAGCAGCTTATCCCGGTGGTCCGAGACCCAGTACTTC.

This chain connects TRBV4-1 to TRBJ2-3; D remains unclear. Germline V gene lookup returns CDR1 MGHRA and CDR2 YSYEKL. The germline V and J ends were trimmed by 1 base and 3 bases, with 8 bases remaining between them. CDR3 size: 14 residues. CDR3 nucleotide sequence: TGCGCCAGCAGCCAAGCTAGTGTGACAGATACGCAGTATTTT. Its protein is CASSQASVTDTQYF.

The rearrangement uses TRBV2 and TRBJ2-7; the match to TRBD1 covers 10 bases. With 6 bases clipped from V and 3 bases from J, the junction kept 5 bases outside the gene matches. The germline gives CDR1 SNHLY, CDR2 FYNNEI. The CDR3 covers 14 residues. The CDR3 nucleotides are TGTGCCAGCAGGGCCCGGACAGGGGGCTACGAGCAGTACTTC. It specifies CASRARTGGYEQYF.

The genes are TRBV19 and TRBJ1-6, with TRBD1 matching 7 bases. Germline lookup yields CDR1 LNHDA and CDR2 SQIVND (reference sequence). V gave up 4 bases and J gave up 13 bases; unmatched junction bases: 4. This CDR3 contains 12 residues. CDR3 nucleotide sequence: TGTGCCAGTAGTACCAACAGGGGTCCCCTCCACTTT. It translates to CASSTNRGPLHF.

CDR3 region: CASSFAWGTEAFF. As DNA, the CDR3 is TGTGCCAGCAGCTTTGCCTGGGGGACTGAAGCTTTCTTT. This chain links TRBV11-3 with TRBJ1-1, with a weak D call TRBD1 (5 bases). CDR1 and CDR2 from the germline V gene are SGHNT and YENEEA. The ends were cut back, 3 bases at V and 5 bases at J, with 10 bases in the middle. The CDR3 contains 13 residues.

This clone is labeled as medium-sized. The chain recombines TRBV7-8 with TRBJ1-1; weak D call: TRBD1 (5 bases). The germline gives CDR1 SGHVS, CDR2 FQNEAQ. CDR3 length equals 14 residues. The V end was cut by 1 base, the J end by 5 bases, with 11 bases between. The CDR3 protein is CASSLERRGTEAFF. DNA for the CDR3: TGTGCCAGCAGCTTAGAACGGAGGGGAACTGAAGCTTTCTTT.

The chain has TRBV5-1 and TRBJ2-2; D gene ambiguous. The CDR3 consists of 14 residues. From germline, CDR1 is SGHRS and CDR2 YFSETQ. Deletions cut 0 bases from V and 1 base from J, with 4 bases between. The CDR3 DNA reads TGCGCCAGCAGCTTGGTCAGGAACACCGGGGAGCTGTTTTTT. It specifies CASSLVRNTGELFF.

The chain combines TRBV10-3 with TRBJ1-1, with D unresolved. With 5 bases removed from V and 0 bases from J, the gap between germline ends came to 7 bases. The CDR3 runs to 13 residues. Germline V gives CDR1 ENHRY, CDR2 SYGVKD. Here the CDR3 DNA reads TGTGCCATCAGTCAGGAGCTGAACACTGAAGCTTTCTTT. This codes for CAISQELNTEAFF.

The rearrangement uses TRBV5-1 and TRBJ2-1; tentative D call: TRBD1 (5 bases). The CDR3 spans 16 residues. Germline loops: CDR1 SGHRS, CDR2 YFSETQ. The germline V and J ends were trimmed by 1 base and 9 bases, with 20 bases remaining between them. Here the CDR3 DNA reads TGCGCCAGCAGCTTGTTCCCTCTAGGCCAGGGCGGTGAGCAGTTCTTC. It translates to CASSLFPLGQGGEQFF.

The chain couples TRBV25-1 to TRBJ1-3; no clear D gene. The CDR3 has 15 amino acids. Germline V lookup: CDR1 MGHDK, CDR2 SYGVNS. Trimming removed 2 bases at V and 14 bases at J, with 22 bases between. CDR3 sequence: CASSENGVATRVLYF. The CDR3 DNA sequence: TGTGCCAGCAGTGAAAACGGGGTGGCCACTCGCGTGTTATATTTT.

The V gene is TRBV7-9, the J gene TRBJ2-5; 8 bases line up with TRBD2. Germline lookup yields CDR1 SEHNR and CDR2 FQNEAQ (reference sequence). Trimming cost V 5 bases and J 4 bases; bases outside gene matches: 9. This CDR3 region has 15 residues. The CDR3 here is CASSTSTSGLETQYF. In DNA form, the CDR3 reads TGTGCCAGCAGCACATCTACTAGCGGCCTAGAGACCCAGTACTTC.

The chain uses TRBV6-6 and TRBJ1-1, with TRBD1 identical over 7 bases. Trimming removed 7 bases from V and 0 bases from J; junction bases left unmatched: 11. The length of the CDR3 is 16 residues. CDR1 MNHNY and CDR2 SVGAGI come from the germline V gene (reference sequence). The CDR3 loop is CASNHVRTGLNTEAFF. As DNA, the CDR3 is TGTGCCAGCAACCATGTTAGGACAGGACTGAACACTGAAGCTTTCTTT.

The chain uses TRBV6-5 and TRBJ1-5; D gene uncertain. Germline assignment: CDR1 MNHEY and CDR2 SVGAGI. The V end was cut by 5 bases, the J end by 3 bases, with 14 bases between. CDR3 size: 15 residues. The CDR3 nucleotides read TGTGCCAGCAGTCTCCAGAACAACCACAATCAGCCCCAGCATTTT. As protein: CASSLQNNHNQPQHF.

The chain links TRBV30 to TRBJ2-7; perhaps TRBD1 as D (6 bases). Trimming removed 2 bases at V and 0 bases at J, with 8 bases between. Germline V gene data show CDR1 as GTSNPN and CDR2 as SVGIG (reference sequence). The length of the CDR3 is 13 residues. The DNA of the CDR3 is TGTGCCTGGAGTTTGGACAGCTCCTACGAGCAGTACTTC. Translated: CAWSLDSSYEQYF.

The chain links TRBV27 to TRBJ2-1, with a possible D match to TRBD1 (5 bases). CDR1 MNHEY and CDR2 SMNVEV come from the germline V gene (reference sequence). This CDR3 has 13 amino acids. Between the trimmed V and J ends, which lost 3 bases and 5 bases, there was a span of 8 bases. CDR3 sequence reads: CASSLNRNNEQFF. For the CDR3, the DNA is TGTGCCAGCAGTTTGAACAGGAACAATGAGCAGTTCTTC.

This chain joins TRBV19 and TRBJ1-1; D is unresolved. Germline assignment: CDR1 LNHDA and CDR2 SQIVND (reference sequence). Trimming cost V 8 bases and J 6 bases, with 10 bases left between them. This CDR3 comprises 11 residues. In nucleotides, the CDR3 is TGTGCCAGTTTTTTCGGGGCTGAAGCTTTCTTT. Amino acid sequence: CASFFGAEAFF.

In its sample, this clone was seen a few times. The chain employs TRBV27 and TRBJ1-2, with 9 bases matching TRBD1. Germline V gene sequence: CDR1 MNHEY, CDR2 SMNVEV (reference sequence). J was trimmed by 4 bases and V by 2 bases; bases with no gene match: 5. This CDR3 spans 15 amino acids. This CDR3 is CASSLIPDRGYGYTF. In DNA form, the CDR3 reads TGTGCCAGCAGTTTAATTCCGGACAGGGGCTATGGCTACACCTTC.

The V call is TRBV4-1, the J call TRBJ2-7; D is perhaps TRBD1 (6 bases). Germline V CDR1 and CDR2: MGHRA, YSYEKL. Deletions cut 4 bases from V and 1 base from J, with 17 bases between. The CDR3 extends over 16 amino acids. CDR3 amino acids: CASSPIGTLESYEQYF. The CDR3 nucleotides read TGCGCCAGCAGCCCTATAGGGACACTCGAATCCTACGAGCAGTACTTC.

The chain recombines TRBV6-5 with TRBJ2-2; D gene uncertain. CDR1 and CDR2 from the germline V gene are MNHEY and SVGAGI. CDR3 length equals 13 residues. Trimming took 0 bases from V and 4 from J, leaving 3 bases between them. The CDR3 region is CASSYSITGELFF. CDR3 nucleotides: TGTGCCAGCAGTTACTCGATCACCGGGGAGCTGTTTTTT.

This chain links TRBV4-2 with TRBJ1-1; D uncertain. V was pared by 1 base and J by 2 bases, with 8 bases between. CDR1 LGHNA and CDR2 YNFKEQ come from the germline V gene. The CDR3 consists of 14 residues. CDR3 in amino acids: CASSQVRGNTEAFF. The CDR3 DNA sequence: TGTGCCAGCAGCCAAGTACGGGGAAACACTGAAGCTTTCTTT.

The chain joins TRBV28 to TRBJ1-5; no reliable D call. Germline CDR1 MDHEN, CDR2 SYDVKM. With 3 bases removed from V and 16 bases from J, the gap between germline ends came to 13 bases. The CDR3 consists of 11 residues. CDR3 loop: CASSFTGTKHF. In DNA, the CDR3 is TGTGCCAGCAGTTTTACGGGAACTAAACATTTT.

The chain recombines TRBV27 with TRBJ1-1, with TRBD1 as a possible D gene (6 bases). The germline gives CDR1 MNHEY, CDR2 SMNVEV (reference sequence). The CDR3 runs to 14 residues. V lost 0 bases, J lost 9 bases, and 14 bases lay in between. CDR3 sequence (DNA): TGTGCCAGCAGTTTATCAAGTGGGCAGGGGAAAGCTTTCTTT. As protein: CASSLSSGQGKAFF.

The rearrangement joins TRBV18 to TRBJ2-7, with 11 positions matching TRBD2. Germline CDR1 is KGHSH and CDR2 is LQKENI. The V gene end was trimmed by 4 bases and the J gene end by 6 bases; junction bases not matched to a gene: 5. This CDR3 is built from 14 residues. The CDR3 DNA reads as TGTGCCAGCTCACGCTCCGGGACTAGCGGCGAGCAGTACTTC. This codes for CASSRSGTSGEQYF. The variable domain in full, completed from reference TRBV18 and TRBJ2-7, reads NAGVMQNPRHLVRRRGQEARLRCSPMKGHSHVYWYRQLPEEGLKFMVYLQKENIIDESGMPKERFSAEFPKEGPSILRIQQVVRGDSAAYFCASSRSGTSGEQYFGPGTRLTVT.

The V call is TRBV5-1, the J call TRBJ1-4, with a possible D match to TRBD1 (5 bases). Germline-derived CDR1 and CDR2 are SGHRS and YFSETQ. Trimming took 7 bases from V and 0 from J, leaving 16 bases between them. The CDR3 totals 16 residues. The CDR3 reads CASSRAGAATNEKLFF. CDR3 in DNA: TGCGCCAGCTCCCGAGCCGGGGCCGCAACTAATGAAAAACTGTTTTTT.